This TCR beta chain was captured in a study of blood T cell repertoires in COVID-19. This table comes from immunoSEQ multiplex PCR, and its TCRdb copy is limited to in-frame clones, with some not included. This sample has around 52,000 clones, with about four fifths found just once. The TCR sequence derives from a woman aged 80 or over with acute or convalescent COVID-19. The material sequenced was peripheral blood.

CDR3 residues: CASSSAPGFNLETQYF. The DNA for the CDR3 is TGTGCCAGCAGCTCGGCCCCAGGGTTCAATCTGGAGACCCAGTACTTC. The chain combines TRBV5-6 with TRBJ2-5, with D possibly matching TRBD1 (5 bases). CDR3 length: 16 amino acids. V was clipped by 3 bases and J by 5 bases, with 20 bases between them. Germline V gives CDR1 SGHDT, CDR2 YYEEEE.